These 24 T cell receptor beta chains were all obtained from the same sample, sequenced in a study of cytomegalovirus exposure and HLA in healthy donors (dated by TCRdb to about 2017). The library came from the immunoSEQ multiplex PCR assay. For the multiplex PCR, a mixture combining 60 forward primers for TCR Vbeta segments and 13 reverse primers for TCR Jbeta segments was used. TCRdb's version of the immuneACCESS table is confined to in-frame rearrangements and falls short of the full clone set. An unresolved V gene accounts for under half of the shortfall where checked; the remainder is of unknown origin. This sample lists about 52,000 clones; around 70% were detected once. The ten largest account for 9.1% of the sample. Sequenced: PBMCs. The origin of the receptors is a woman aged 50 to 60 in good health and CMV-seronegative.

The V and J genes are TRBV7-8 and TRBJ1-1; no reliable D call. The CDR3 has 14 amino acids. Germline lookup yields CDR1 SGHVS and CDR2 FQNEAQ. Between the trimmed V and J ends, which lost 3 bases and 0 bases, there was a span of 8 bases. CDR3 region: CASSFGLMNTEAFF. The CDR3 coding sequence is TGTGCCAGCAGCTTCGGACTGATGAACACTGAAGCTTTCTTT.

The rearrangement joins TRBV29-1 to TRBJ2-7; perhaps TRBD1 as D (6 bases). The CDR3 has 12 residues. V was cut by 5 bases and J by 1 base, with 9 bases left in between. Germline V gene data show CDR1 as SQVTM and CDR2 as ANQGSEA. CDR3 bases: TGCAGCGTTTCGAGGGGGTCCTACGAGCAGTACTTC. Translation: CSVSRGSYEQYF.

The gene calls are TRBV30 and TRBJ1-4; D gene unclear. CDR1 and CDR2 (germline): GTSNPN, SVGIG (reference sequence). Trimming cost V 3 bases and J 9 bases, with 8 bases left between them. The CDR3 is made up of 11 amino acids. The CDR3 reads CAWSLTKKLFF. The CDR3 bases are TGTGCCTGGAGCCTAACTAAAAAACTGTTTTTT.

The chain is built from TRBV7-9 and TRBJ1-1; D gene unclear. Germline V lookup: CDR1 SEHNR, CDR2 FQNEAQ (reference sequence). The ends were cut back, 6 bases at V and 1 base at J, with 9 bases in the middle. The CDR3 has 13 amino acids. CDR3 coding DNA: TGTGCCAGCAGAGCCGGCGGGAACACTGAAGCTTTCTTT. Translated, it gives CASRAGGNTEAFF.

This chain joins TRBV11-2 and TRBJ2-6, with 10 bases fitting TRBD2. The trim removed 1 base at V and 0 bases at J, leaving 6 bases unmatched. Per germline, CDR1 SGHAT and CDR2 FQNNGV. CDR3 size: 19 residues. The CDR3, as DNA: TGTGCCAGCAGCTTAGTTGCTAGCGGGGGTCACTCTGGGGCCAACGTCCTGACTTTC. Its protein is CASSLVASGGHSGANVLTF. The full variable domain, with the rest looked up from reference TRBV11-2 and TRBJ2-6, is EAGVAQSPRYKIIEKRQSVAFWCNPISGHATLYWYQQILGQGPKLLIQFQNNGVVDDSQLPKDRFSAERLKGVDSTLKIQPAKLEDSAVYLCASSLVASGGHSGANVLTFGAGSRLTVL.

This clone was recorded only once. This rearrangement joins TRBV7-3 to TRBJ2-5; weak D call: TRBD2 (5 bases). CDR1 is SGHTA, CDR2 FQGTGA, per germline. V shed 5 bases and J shed 2 bases, with 9 bases lying between them. CDR3 length: 13 amino acids. CDR3 DNA sequence: TGTGCCAGCAGCCCTCCGGGGCAAGAGACCCAGTACTTC. Translating gives CASSPPGQETQYF.

The chain uses TRBV6-1 and TRBJ1-5; tentative D call: TRBD1 (6 bases). Germline values: CDR1 MNHNS, CDR2 SASEGT. With 10 bases removed from V and 7 bases from J, the gap between germline ends came to 20 bases. This CDR3 contains 14 residues. The CDR3 loop is CATLHSTGIQPQHF. In DNA, the CDR3 is TGTGCCACCCTCCACAGCACAGGGATACAGCCCCAGCATTTT.

The V gene is TRBV10-1, the J gene TRBJ2-3, with 11 nucleotides matching TRBD1. This CDR3 is built from 14 residues. The trim removed 5 bases at V and 4 bases at J, leaving 2 bases unmatched. CDR1 and CDR2 (germline): WNHNN, SYGVQD (reference sequence). CDR3 sequence (DNA): TGCGCCAGCAGTCAGGGACAGGGGGCAGATACGCAGTATTTT. Its protein is CASSQGQGADTQYF.

V gene TRBV6-1 combines with J gene TRBJ2-5; 7 positions match TRBD2. There are 15 residues in the CDR3. V trimming: 4 bases; J trimming: 5 bases; junction bases outside the gene matches: 10. Germline-derived CDR1 and CDR2 are MNHNS and SASEGT. In DNA form, the CDR3 reads TGTGCCAGCAGTGTTATGACTAGCTCCGACGAGACCCAGTACTTC. Protein sequence: CASSVMTSSDETQYF.

V gene TRBV7-3 combines with J gene TRBJ2-3; 9 bases agree with TRBD2. V shed 2 bases, J shed 4 bases, and the junction held 4 bases outside the gene matches. This CDR3 has 15 residues. CDR1 is SGHTA and CDR2 is FQGTGA in the germline V gene. The CDR3 DNA follows: TGTGCCAGCAGCTTAGGCGGGAGGGCCCCAGATACGCAGTATTTT. This translates into CASSLGGRAPDTQYF.

Comment on this clone: The junction does not match germline at one end; this may be a read error. The chain joins TRBV7-9 to TRBJ2-7; 8 bases match TRBD2. Germline lookup yields CDR1 SEHNR and CDR2 FQNEAQ (reference sequence). CDR3 length: 17 amino acids. The CDR3 is CVSSLAPAGAGPYEQYF. The CDR3 nucleotides read TGTGTCAGCAGCTTAGCACCAGCGGGAGCCGGGCCCTACGAGCAGTACTTC.

V is TRBV28 and J is TRBJ2-7; possibly TRBD1 for D (6 bases). CDR3 length equals 14 residues. V was pared by 3 bases and J by 3 bases, with 12 bases between. CDR1 is MDHEN, CDR2 SYDVKM, per germline. The CDR3 protein is CASSFKRDNYEQYF. CDR3 in DNA: TGTGCCAGCAGTTTCAAACGGGACAACTACGAGCAGTACTTC.

The genes are TRBV28 and TRBJ2-7, with D possibly being TRBD2 (7 bases). The CDR3 is made up of 14 amino acids. Germline CDR1 MDHEN, CDR2 SYDVKM. V lost 9 bases to trimming and J lost 6 bases, with 21 bases between them. CDR3 residues: CASSRGGALGEQYF. As DNA, the CDR3 is TGTGCCAGTAGTCGAGGGGGGGCTCTGGGCGAGCAGTACTTC.

The rearrangement links TRBV4-2 to TRBJ2-7; TRBD1 matches 11 bases. The CDR3 totals 16 residues. J lost 3 bases, V lost 5 bases, and 9 bases had no gene match. Germline loops: CDR1 LGHNA, CDR2 YNFKEQ. The CDR3 sequence is CASSNQPGQGGYEQYF. The CDR3, as DNA: TGTGCCAGCAGCAATCAACCGGGACAGGGGGGCTACGAGCAGTACTTC.

This chain joins TRBV2 and TRBJ1-1; D not resolved. This CDR3 contains 13 residues. V was clipped by 9 bases and J by 1 base, with 12 bases between them. CDR1 is SNHLY, CDR2 FYNNEI, per germline. The CDR3 nucleotides are TGTGCCAGTGGGCCATCGCGGAACACTGAAGCTTTCTTT. It translates to CASGPSRNTEAFF. Drawing the rest from reference TRBV2 and TRBJ1-1, the complete variable domain is EPEVTQTPSHQVTQMGQEVILRCVPISNHLYFYWYRQILGQKVEFLVSFYNNEISEKSEIFDDQFSVERPDGSNFTLKIRSTKLEDSAMYFCASGPSRNTEAFFGQGTRLTVV.

This clone was recorded once. The J gene is TRBJ2-5, the V gene TRBV7-9; 9 positions agree with TRBD1. J was trimmed by 5 bases and V by 1 base; bases with no gene match: 5. This CDR3 region has 15 residues. The germline V gene encodes CDR1 SEHNR and CDR2 FQNEAQ (reference sequence). The CDR3 loop is CASSLDRGPRETQYF. The CDR3 DNA is TGTGCCAGCAGCTTAGACAGGGGGCCGCGGGAGACCCAGTACTTC. Together with reference TRBV7-9 and TRBJ2-5, the CDR3 gives the full variable domain: DTGVSQNPRHKITKRGQNVTFRCDPISEHNRLYWYRQTLGQGPEFLTYFQNEAQLEKSRLLSDRFSAERPKGSFSTLEIQRTEQGDSAMYLCASSLDRGPRETQYFGPGTRLLVL.

As DNA, the CDR3 is TGTGCCAGTAGGACCGACAGGGACTTCTATTCACCCCTCCACTTT. This codes for CASRTDRDFYSPLHF. The gene calls are TRBV19 and TRBJ1-6; TRBD1 matches 7 bases. The CDR3 covers 15 residues. Germline-derived CDR1 and CDR2 are LNHDA and SQIVND (reference sequence). After removal of 6 bases from V and 8 bases from J, the junction contained 10 bases not matched to a gene.

The V and J genes are TRBV29-1 and TRBJ2-7; maybe TRBD1 (7 bases). Germline V gene sequence: CDR1 SQVTM, CDR2 ANQGSEA. This CDR3 comprises 13 residues. Between the trimmed V and J ends, which lost 4 bases and 5 bases, there was a span of 15 bases. CDR3 DNA sequence: TGCAGCGTTGTCTGGGCAGGGGGGAACGAGCAGTACTTC. Its protein is CSVVWAGGNEQYF.

The V and J genes are TRBV19 and TRBJ2-1; tentative D call: TRBD2 (5 bases). The CDR3 runs to 16 residues. Germline V lookup: CDR1 LNHDA, CDR2 SQIVND (reference sequence). Trimming left V 3 bases short and J 3 bases short, with 15 bases between. CDR3 DNA sequence: TGTGCCAGTAGTATGGTCCCTAGCAGTATCTACAATGAGCAGTTCTTC. Residues: CASSMVPSSIYNEQFF.

The rearrangement uses TRBV7-6 and TRBJ2-1; 13 bases line up with TRBD2. Germline V lookup: CDR1 SGHVS, CDR2 FNYEAQ. V was pared by 5 bases and J by 1 base, with 14 bases of the junction left unmatched. The CDR3 has 20 amino acids. The CDR3, as DNA: TGTGCCAGCAGCGGAGCCTTGACTAGCGGGGGGACCCGGTCCTACAATGAGCAGTTCTTC. This codes for CASSGALTSGGTRSYNEQFF. The full variable domain, with the rest looked up from reference TRBV7-6 and TRBJ2-1, is GAGVSQSPRYKVTKRGQDVALRCDPISGHVSLYWYRQALGQGPEFLTYFNYEAQQDKSGLPNDRFSAERPEGSISTLTIQRTEQRDSAMYRCASSGALTSGGTRSYNEQFFGPGTRLTVL.

V is TRBV19 and J is TRBJ2-5, with D tentatively TRBD1 (6 bases). The V gene lost 4 bases and the J gene lost 5 bases, with 17 bases spanning the gap. Germline V gene data show CDR1 as LNHDA and CDR2 as SQIVND (reference sequence). This CDR3 contains 15 residues. In nucleotides, the CDR3 is TGTGCCAGTAGTAGACTTGGGGGCTCGGGGGAGACCCAGTACTTC. Protein sequence: CASSRLGGSGETQYF.

The chain uses TRBV28 and TRBJ1-2, with 11 bases that match TRBD1. CDR1 and CDR2 from the germline V gene are MDHEN and SYDVKM. Trimming removed 4 bases from V and 8 bases from J; junction bases left unmatched: 9. The CDR3 runs to 15 residues. The CDR3, as DNA: TGTGCCAGCAGTTCTTCCGGGACAGGGGGTCAGGGCTACACCTTC. It codes for CASSSSGTGGQGYTF.

CDR3 sequence (DNA): TGTGCCAGCAGCTTTGTAGATGAGGGGGAGCTGTTTTTT. This sequence encodes CASSFVDEGELFF. The chain uses TRBV5-5 and TRBJ2-2; D is unresolved. CDR3 size: 13 residues. Germline assignment: CDR1 SGHKS and CDR2 YYEKEE (reference sequence). V was trimmed by 2 bases and J by 8 bases, leaving 10 bases between them.

The V call is TRBV9, the J call TRBJ2-1; 9 nucleotides match TRBD2. V trimming: 6 bases; J trimming: 8 bases; junction bases outside the gene matches: 15. The CDR3 has 16 amino acids. Germline CDR1 SGDLS, CDR2 YYNGEE. The CDR3 protein is CASTERGTSLGDEQFF. CDR3 DNA: TGTGCCAGCACCGAAAGGGGGACTAGCCTAGGGGATGAGCAGTTCTTC. Together with reference TRBV9 and TRBJ2-1, the CDR3 gives the full variable domain: DSGVTQTPKHLITATGQRVTLRCSPRSGDLSVYWYQQSLDQGLQFLIQYYNGEERAKGNILERFSAQQFPDLHSELNLSSLELGDSALYFCASTERGTSLGDEQFFGPGTRLTVL.